A selection of T cell receptor beta chains follows, all from one sample in a study of cytomegalovirus exposure and HLA in healthy donors. Method: immunoSEQ multiplex PCR; TCRdb's copy keeps in-frame clones and lacks some. The table shows fewer than 150,000 clones, with around 79% occurring only once. The source material was PBMCs. All receptors come from a male donor in good health and CMV-seronegative. Both conserved end residues are part of each CDR3. The D gene is left open where the match is weak. Some rows mark clone size as missing; the rest say once, few, many or name a class of expanded clone.

d_call: TRBD2
v_call: TRBV6-1
clone_size: NA
j_call: TRBJ2-1
cdr3_aa: CASSLAGSSYNEQFF
cdr3_nt: TGTGCCAGCAGTCTAGCGGGCAGCTCCTACAATGAGCAGTTCTTC

d_call: NA
v_call: TRBV30
clone_size: NA
j_call: TRBJ1-3
cdr3_aa: CAWSQGVSGNTIYF
cdr3_nt: TGTGCCTGGAGTCAAGGGGTATCTGGAAACACCATATATTTT

d_call: TRBD1
v_call: TRBV30
clone_size: NA
j_call: TRBJ1-6
cdr3_aa: CAWRPPGGQGNSPLHF
cdr3_nt: TGTGCCTGGAGACCACCAGGGGGACAGGGAAATTCACCCCTCCACTTT

d_call: NA
v_call: TRBV7-9
clone_size: NA
j_call: TRBJ2-1
cdr3_aa: CASSSGREPSYNEQFF
cdr3_nt: TGTGCCAGCAGCTCAGGACGGGAGCCCTCCTACAATGAGCAGTTCTTC

d_call: NA
v_call: TRBV10-1
clone_size: NA
j_call: TRBJ2-7
cdr3_aa: CASTRGCSDEQYF
cdr3_nt: TGCGCCAGCACTAGGGGGTGTAGCGACGAGCAGTACTTC

d_call: TRBD1
v_call: TRBV5-6
clone_size: NA
j_call: TRBJ1-4
cdr3_aa: CASSSPGQGDEKLFF
cdr3_nt: TGTGCCAGCAGTAGCCCGGGACAGGGGGATGAAAAACTGTTTTTT

d_call: NA
v_call: TRBV19
clone_size: NA
j_call: TRBJ1-2
cdr3_aa: CASRRRDYGYTF
cdr3_nt: TGTGCCAGTAGAAGGCGGGACTATGGCTACACCTTC

d_call: NA
v_call: TRBV7-8
clone_size: NA
j_call: TRBJ1-1
cdr3_aa: CASSLARAGILTEAFF
cdr3_nt: TGTGCCAGCAGCTTAGCGCGCGCAGGAATCCTCACTGAAGCTTTCTTT

d_call: TRBD1
v_call: TRBV10-1
clone_size: NA
j_call: TRBJ2-1
cdr3_aa: CARPGTDTSYNEQFF
cdr3_nt: TGCGCCAGGCCCGGGACAGATACGTCCTACAATGAGCAGTTCTTC

d_call: NA
v_call: TRBV6-5
clone_size: NA
j_call: TRBJ2-5
cdr3_aa: CASSYLRGLEETQYF
cdr3_nt: TGTGCCAGCAGTTACCTTAGGGGTCTGGAAGAGACCCAGTACTTC

d_call: NA
v_call: TRBV18
clone_size: NA
j_call: TRBJ1-1
cdr3_aa: CASSPSAVTTTAFF
cdr3_nt: TGTGCCAGCTCACCAAGTGCCGTCACCACTACAGCTTTCTTT

d_call: NA
v_call: TRBV7-3
clone_size: NA
j_call: TRBJ2-2
cdr3_aa: CASSLGTFTGELFF
cdr3_nt: TGTGCCAGCAGCTTAGGGACATTCACCGGGGAGCTGTTTTTT

d_call: TRBD2
v_call: TRBV19
clone_size: NA
j_call: TRBJ2-5
cdr3_aa: CASSIWGSGRRYQETQYF
cdr3_nt: TGTGCCAGTAGTATTTGGGGTAGCGGGAGGCGGTACCAAGAGACCCAGTACTTC

d_call: TRBD2
v_call: TRBV27
clone_size: NA
j_call: TRBJ2-5
cdr3_aa: CASSRTSVETQYF
cdr3_nt: TGTGCCAGCAGTAGGACTAGCGTGGAGACCCAGTACTTC

d_call: TRBD2
v_call: TRBV7-6
clone_size: NA
j_call: TRBJ2-7
cdr3_aa: CASSLDGRAGASYEQYF
cdr3_nt: TGTGCCAGCAGCTTAGATGGCCGAGCGGGAGCTTCCTACGAGCAGTACTTC

d_call: TRBD1
v_call: TRBV27
clone_size: NA
j_call: TRBJ2-7
cdr3_aa: CASSLFGTGYNEQYF
cdr3_nt: TGTGCCAGCAGTTTATTTGGGACAGGGTACAACGAGCAGTACTTC

d_call: NA
v_call: TRBV30
clone_size: NA
j_call: TRBJ1-2
cdr3_aa: CAWSMSGYGYTF
cdr3_nt: TGTGCCTGGAGCATGTCCGGCTATGGCTACACCTTC

d_call: NA
v_call: TRBV7-2
clone_size: NA
j_call: TRBJ2-1
cdr3_aa: CASRWQAHNEQFF
cdr3_nt: TGTGCCAGCAGGTGGCAGGCTCACAATGAGCAGTTCTTC

d_call: NA
v_call: TRBV4-1
clone_size: NA
j_call: TRBJ2-1
cdr3_aa: CARSQEDRTSYNEQFF
cdr3_nt: TGCGCCCGCAGCCAAGAAGACAGGACATCCTACAATGAGCAGTTCTTC

d_call: NA
v_call: TRBV25-1
clone_size: NA
j_call: TRBJ2-3
cdr3_aa: CASSEGTHTDTQYF
cdr3_nt: TGTGCCAGCAGTGAGGGGACTCACACAGATACGCAGTATTTT

d_call: NA
v_call: TRBV5-6
clone_size: NA
j_call: TRBJ1-1
cdr3_aa: CASSFQDSEAFF
cdr3_nt: TGTGCCAGCAGCTTCCAGGACTCAGAAGCTTTCTTT

d_call: TRBD2
v_call: TRBV29-1
clone_size: NA
j_call: TRBJ2-1
cdr3_aa: CSGLAGYNEQFF
cdr3_nt: TGCAGCGGACTAGCGGGCTACAATGAGCAGTTCTTC

d_call: TRBD1
v_call: TRBV4-3
clone_size: NA
j_call: TRBJ2-7
cdr3_aa: CASSQATGAGLGSYEQYF
cdr3_nt: TGCGCCAGCAGCCAAGCGACAGGGGCCGGACTCGGATCCTACGAGCAGTACTTC

d_call: NA
v_call: TRBV4-1
clone_size: NA
j_call: TRBJ1-2
cdr3_aa: CASSPPEVSREQGYTF
cdr3_nt: TGCGCCAGCAGCCCCCCTGAGGTATCGAGGGAGCAAGGCTACACCTTC

d_call: NA
v_call: TRBV27
clone_size: few
j_call: TRBJ1-2
cdr3_aa: CASSVSLDYGYTF
cdr3_nt: TGTGCCAGCAGTGTGTCCCTTGACTATGGCTACACCTTC

d_call: NA
v_call: TRBV10-3
clone_size: NA
j_call: TRBJ2-5
cdr3_aa: CAISETGRETQYF
cdr3_nt: TGTGCCATCAGTGAGACAGGGCGAGAGACCCAGTACTTC

d_call: TRBD1
v_call: TRBV4-2
clone_size: NA
j_call: TRBJ1-5
cdr3_aa: CASSQDTGGNQPQHF
cdr3_nt: TGTGCCAGCAGCCAGGACACAGGGGGCAATCAGCCCCAGCATTTT

d_call: NA
v_call: TRBV27
clone_size: few
j_call: TRBJ1-2
cdr3_aa: CASSLSGGRGYTF
cdr3_nt: TGTGCCAGCAGTTTATCGGGGGGGCGTGGCTACACCTTC

d_call: TRBD1
v_call: TRBV5-1
clone_size: once
j_call: TRBJ2-5
cdr3_aa: CASSSVTGGSGETQYF
cdr3_nt: TGCGCCAGCAGCTCTGTGACAGGGGGTTCGGGAGAGACCCAGTACTTC

d_call: TRBD2
v_call: TRBV19
clone_size: NA
j_call: TRBJ2-5
cdr3_aa: CASSALAEGTGQETQYF
cdr3_nt: TGTGCCAGTAGTGCCCTAGCGGAGGGGACGGGGCAAGAGACCCAGTACTTC

d_call: TRBD1
v_call: TRBV5-1
clone_size: NA
j_call: TRBJ1-4
cdr3_aa: CASSLQGGDYEKLFF
cdr3_nt: TGCGCCAGCAGCTTGCAGGGGGGCGACTATGAAAAACTGTTTTTT

d_call: TRBD1
v_call: TRBV4-3
clone_size: NA
j_call: TRBJ1-4
cdr3_aa: CASSLGQGNEKLFF
cdr3_nt: TGCGCCAGCAGCCTTGGACAGGGAAATGAAAAACTGTTTTTT